This is a list of T cell receptor beta chains from one sample in a study of blood T cells in healthy people across ages. TCRdb itself ran the 5' RACE reads through MiXCR, one entry per CDR3 protein. The repertoire holds about 560,000 distinct CDR3 sequences, with about a quarter as singletons. The same data also went into a second study, on T cells of mothers and their children.

The source material was blood. Receptors originate from a boy between 2 and 10 years old in good health. Each CDR3 is given with its conserved first and last residue. Fields, in order: D gene, J gene, clone size, V gene, CDR3 protein, CDR3 DNA. A D gene is named only where the DNA matches it firmly. Clone size is not always given. Where it is, it says once, few, many or a class for expanded clones.

NA	TRBJ1-4	NA	TRBV12-3/TRBV12-4	CASSLSTGRSWEKLFF	TGTGCCAGCAGTCTTTCCACAGGGCGGAGTTGGGAAAAACTGTTTTTT
NA	TRBJ1-1	NA	TRBV5-1	CASKSGGVEAFF	TGCGCCAGCAAGTCTGGGGGCGTTGAAGCTTTCTTT
NA	TRBJ1-2	NA	TRBV2	CASRAGTGYTF	TGTGCCAGCAGGGCAGGGACCGGCTACACCTTC
NA	TRBJ1-5	NA	TRBV18	CASSPLGFRNQPQHF	TGTGCCAGCTCACCACTTGGGTTTAGGAATCAGCCCCAGCATTTT
NA	TRBJ1-2	NA	TRBV11-2	CASSPGMMRPNYGYTF	TGTGCCAGCAGCCCGGGAATGATGAGGCCTAACTATGGCTACACCTTC
TRBD2	TRBJ2-5	NA	TRBV7-8	CASSFPGLGIETQYF	TGTGCCAGCAGCTTTCCGGGACTAGGGATAGAGACCCAGTACTTC
NA	TRBJ2-7	NA	TRBV28	CASSFVQDSYEQYF	TGTGCCAGCAGTTTTGTACAGGACTCCTACGAGCAGTACTTC
TRBD2	TRBJ2-5	NA	TRBV7-9	CASSLDRTSGRREQYF	TGTGCCAGCAGCTTAGATCGGACTAGCGGGAGAAGAGAGCAGTACTTC
NA	TRBJ1-2	NA	TRBV12-3/TRBV12-4	CASSFPGHRGYTF	TGTGCCAGCAGTTTTCCCGGACACCGAGGCTACACCTTC
NA	TRBJ1-1	NA	TRBV6-5	CASRRLHANTEAFF	TGTGCCAGCAGGAGATTACACGCGAACACTGAAGCTTTCTTT
NA	TRBJ1-1	NA	TRBV7-2	CASSSGPKGQAFF	TGTGCCAGCAGCTCAGGACCGAAAGGACAAGCTTTCTTT
TRBD2	TRBJ2-5	NA	TRBV11-2	CASSSSAPGLAVQETQYF	TGTGCCAGCAGCTCCTCGGCACCGGGACTAGCGGTCCAAGAGACCCAGTACTTC
TRBD2	TRBJ2-3	many	TRBV6-2/TRBV6-3	CASSYIAGGPHTQYF	TGTGCCAGCAGTTACATCGCGGGGGGGCCTCATACGCAGTATTTT